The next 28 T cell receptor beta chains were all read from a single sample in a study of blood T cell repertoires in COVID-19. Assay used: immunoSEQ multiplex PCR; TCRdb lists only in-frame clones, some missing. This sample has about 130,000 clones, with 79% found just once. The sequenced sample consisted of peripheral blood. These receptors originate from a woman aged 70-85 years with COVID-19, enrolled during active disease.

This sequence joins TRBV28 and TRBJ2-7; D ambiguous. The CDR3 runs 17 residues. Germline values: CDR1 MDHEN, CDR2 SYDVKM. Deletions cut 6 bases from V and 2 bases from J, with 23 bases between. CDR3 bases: TGTGCCAGCAGCATACCCCCAACAAATGAGGTCACCTACGAGCAGTACTTC. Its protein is CASSIPPTNEVTYEQYF.

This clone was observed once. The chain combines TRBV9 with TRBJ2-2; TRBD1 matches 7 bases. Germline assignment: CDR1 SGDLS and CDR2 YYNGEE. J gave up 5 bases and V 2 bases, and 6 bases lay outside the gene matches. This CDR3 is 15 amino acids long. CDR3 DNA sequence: TGTGCCAGCAGCGTCGACAGGGTCGAAACCGGGGAGCTGTTTTTT. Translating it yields CASSVDRVETGELFF.

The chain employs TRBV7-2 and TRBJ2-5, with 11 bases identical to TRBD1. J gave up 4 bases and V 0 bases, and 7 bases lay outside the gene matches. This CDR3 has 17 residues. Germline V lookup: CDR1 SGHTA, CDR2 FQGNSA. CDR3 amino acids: CASSLAFGQGARETQYF. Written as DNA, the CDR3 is TGTGCCAGCAGCTTAGCATTTGGACAGGGGGCTCGAGAGACCCAGTACTTC.

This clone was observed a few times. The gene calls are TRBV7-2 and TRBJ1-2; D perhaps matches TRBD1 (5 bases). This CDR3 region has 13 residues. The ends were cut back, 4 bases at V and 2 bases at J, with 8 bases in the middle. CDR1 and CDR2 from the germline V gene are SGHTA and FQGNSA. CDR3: CASSSRGNYGYTF. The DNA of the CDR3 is TGTGCCAGCAGCTCAAGGGGCAACTATGGCTACACCTTC.

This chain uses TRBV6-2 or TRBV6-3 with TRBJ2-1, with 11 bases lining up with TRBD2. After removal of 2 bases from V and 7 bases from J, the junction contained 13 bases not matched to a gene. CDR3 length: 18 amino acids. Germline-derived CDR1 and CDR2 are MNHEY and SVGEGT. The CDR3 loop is CASSYGRLAGSLGNEQFF. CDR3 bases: TGTGCCAGCAGTTACGGGCGACTAGCGGGGTCACTAGGGAATGAGCAGTTCTTC.

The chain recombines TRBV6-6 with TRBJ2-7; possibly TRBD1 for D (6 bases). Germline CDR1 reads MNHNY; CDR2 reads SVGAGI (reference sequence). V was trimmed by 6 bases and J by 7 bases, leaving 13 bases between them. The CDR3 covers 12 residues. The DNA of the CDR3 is TGTGCCAGCAGCCCCGGACAGTGGGAGCAGTACTTC. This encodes CASSPGQWEQYF.

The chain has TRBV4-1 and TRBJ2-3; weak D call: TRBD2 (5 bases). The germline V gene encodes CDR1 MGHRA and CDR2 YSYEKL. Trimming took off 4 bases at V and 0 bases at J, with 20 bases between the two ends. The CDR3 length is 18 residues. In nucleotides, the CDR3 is TGCGCCAGCAGCCTGCGGGCCACATCGGGTACTAGCACAGATACGCAGTATTTT. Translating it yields CASSLRATSGTSTDTQYF.

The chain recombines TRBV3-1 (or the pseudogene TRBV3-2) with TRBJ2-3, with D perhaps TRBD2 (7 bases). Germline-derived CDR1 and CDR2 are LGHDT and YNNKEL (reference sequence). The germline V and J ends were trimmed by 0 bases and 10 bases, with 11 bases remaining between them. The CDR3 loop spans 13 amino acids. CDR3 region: CASSQDQGRAQYF. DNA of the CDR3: TGTGCCAGCAGCCAAGATCAGGGGAGGGCGCAGTATTTT.

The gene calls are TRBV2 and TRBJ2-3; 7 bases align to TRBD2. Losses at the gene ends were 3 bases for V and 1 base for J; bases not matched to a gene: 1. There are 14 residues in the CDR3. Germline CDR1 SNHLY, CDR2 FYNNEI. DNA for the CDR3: TGTGCCAGCAGTGAGGGAGGGGGCACAGATACGCAGTATTTT. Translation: CASSEGGGTDTQYF. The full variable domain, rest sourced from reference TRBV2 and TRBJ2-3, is EPEVTQTPSHQVTQMGQEVILRCVPISNHLYFYWYRQILGQKVEFLVSFYNNEISEKSEIFDDQFSVERPDGSNFTLKIRSTKLEDSAMYFCASSEGGGTDTQYFGPGTRLTVL.

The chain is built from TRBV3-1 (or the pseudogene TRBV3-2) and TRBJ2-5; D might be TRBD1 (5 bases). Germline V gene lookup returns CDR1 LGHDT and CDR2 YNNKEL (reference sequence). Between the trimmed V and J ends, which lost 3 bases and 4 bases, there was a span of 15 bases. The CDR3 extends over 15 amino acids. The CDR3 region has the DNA TGTGCCAGCAGCCAGACAAAGGGGATATCAGAGACCCAGTACTTC. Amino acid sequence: CASSQTKGISETQYF.

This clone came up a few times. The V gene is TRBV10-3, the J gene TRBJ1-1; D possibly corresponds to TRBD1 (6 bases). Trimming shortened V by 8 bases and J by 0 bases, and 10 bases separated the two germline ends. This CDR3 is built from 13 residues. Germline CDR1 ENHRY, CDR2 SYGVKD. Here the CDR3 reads CAIRTELNTEAFF. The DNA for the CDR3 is TGTGCCATCCGGACAGAACTGAACACTGAAGCTTTCTTT.

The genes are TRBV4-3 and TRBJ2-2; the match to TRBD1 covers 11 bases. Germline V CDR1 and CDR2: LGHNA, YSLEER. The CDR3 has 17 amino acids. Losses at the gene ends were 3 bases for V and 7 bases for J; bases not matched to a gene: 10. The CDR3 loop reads CASSQTGQGVFGGELFF. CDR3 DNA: TGCGCCAGCAGCCAGACGGGACAGGGGGTTTTCGGCGGGGAGCTGTTTTTT.

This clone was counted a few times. CDR3 nucleotides: TGTGCCAGCAGTACGGACACCTATGGCTACACCTTC. Its translation is CASSTDTYGYTF. The chain couples TRBV6-2 or TRBV6-3 to TRBJ1-2, with TRBD1 as a possible D gene (5 bases). CDR3 length equals 12 residues. Germline V gene sequence: CDR1 MNHEY, CDR2 SVGEGT. V shed 5 bases and J shed 4 bases, with 8 bases lying between them.

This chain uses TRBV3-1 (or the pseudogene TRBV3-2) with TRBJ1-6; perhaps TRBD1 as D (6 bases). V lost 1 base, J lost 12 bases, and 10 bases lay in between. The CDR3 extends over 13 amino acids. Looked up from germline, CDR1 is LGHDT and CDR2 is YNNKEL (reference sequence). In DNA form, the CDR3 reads TGTGCCAGCAGCCAAGGACAGGAAAAACCCCTCCACTTT. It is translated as CASSQGQEKPLHF.

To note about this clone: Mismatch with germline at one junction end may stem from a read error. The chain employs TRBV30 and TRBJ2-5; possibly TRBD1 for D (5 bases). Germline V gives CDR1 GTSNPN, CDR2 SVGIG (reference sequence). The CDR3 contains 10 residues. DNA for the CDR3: TGTGCCTGGAGTCGGACAACACCCCACTTC. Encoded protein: CAWSRTTPHF.

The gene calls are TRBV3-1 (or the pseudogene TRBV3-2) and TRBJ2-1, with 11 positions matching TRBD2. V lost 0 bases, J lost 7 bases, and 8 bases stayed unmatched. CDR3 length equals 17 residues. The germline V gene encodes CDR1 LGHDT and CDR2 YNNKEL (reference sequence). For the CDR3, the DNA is TGTGCCAGCAGCCAAGACCTTAGCGGGGGGGCCTTAAATGAGCAGTTCTTC. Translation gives CASSQDLSGGALNEQFF.

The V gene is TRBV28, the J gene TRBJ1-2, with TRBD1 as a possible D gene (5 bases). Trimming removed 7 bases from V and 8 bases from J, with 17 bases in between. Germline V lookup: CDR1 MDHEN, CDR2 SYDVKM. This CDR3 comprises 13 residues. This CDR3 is CASTRSGVGGYTF. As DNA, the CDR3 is TGTGCCAGCACCCGTTCGGGGGTGGGGGGCTACACCTTC.

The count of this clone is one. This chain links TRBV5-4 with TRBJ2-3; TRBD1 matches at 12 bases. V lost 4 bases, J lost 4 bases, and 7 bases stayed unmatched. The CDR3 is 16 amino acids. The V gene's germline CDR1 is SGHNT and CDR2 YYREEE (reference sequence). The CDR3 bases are TGTGCCAGCAGCCCAAGGGACAGGGGGCTTGCAGATACGCAGTATTTT. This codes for CASSPRDRGLADTQYF.

CDR3 residues: CASKKPGLDVGNTIYF. In nucleotides, the CDR3 is TGTGCCAGTAAGAAACCGGGACTTGATGTTGGAAACACCATATATTTT. The V call is TRBV19, the J call TRBJ1-3; maybe TRBD1 (5 bases). CDR1 is LNHDA and CDR2 is SQIVND in the germline V gene (reference sequence). The length of the CDR3 is 16 residues. Trimming removed 7 bases at V and 3 bases at J, with 19 bases between.

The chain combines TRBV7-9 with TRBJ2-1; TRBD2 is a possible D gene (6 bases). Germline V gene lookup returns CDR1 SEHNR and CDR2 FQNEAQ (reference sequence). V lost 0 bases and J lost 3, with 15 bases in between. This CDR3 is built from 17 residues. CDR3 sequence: CASSLAWGLKFYNEQFF. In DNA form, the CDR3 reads TGTGCCAGCAGCTTAGCTTGGGGACTTAAATTCTACAATGAGCAGTTCTTC.

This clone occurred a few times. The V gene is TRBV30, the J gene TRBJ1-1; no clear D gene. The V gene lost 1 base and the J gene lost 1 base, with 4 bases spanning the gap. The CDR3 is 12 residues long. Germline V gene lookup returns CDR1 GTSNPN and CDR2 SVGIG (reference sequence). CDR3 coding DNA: TGTGCCTGGAGTGCACAGAACACTGAAGCTTTCTTT. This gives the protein CAWSAQNTEAFF. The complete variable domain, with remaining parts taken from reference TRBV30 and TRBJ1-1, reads SQTIHQWPATLVQPVGSPLSLECTVEGTSNPNLYWYRQAAGRGLQLLFYSVGIGQISSEVPQNLSASRPQDRQFILSSKKLLLSDSGFYLCAWSAQNTEAFFGQGTRLTVV.

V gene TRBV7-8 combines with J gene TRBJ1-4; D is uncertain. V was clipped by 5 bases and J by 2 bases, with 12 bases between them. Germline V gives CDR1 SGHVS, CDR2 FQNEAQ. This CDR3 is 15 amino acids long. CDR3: CASSNTGSTNEKLFF. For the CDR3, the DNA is TGTGCCAGCAGCAACACGGGTTCGACTAATGAAAAACTGTTTTTT.

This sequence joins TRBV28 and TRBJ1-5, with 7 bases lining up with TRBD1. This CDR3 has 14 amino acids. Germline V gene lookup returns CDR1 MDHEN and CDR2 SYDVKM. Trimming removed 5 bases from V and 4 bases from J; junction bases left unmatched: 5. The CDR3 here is CASSRVDRNQPQHF. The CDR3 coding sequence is TGTGCCAGCAGTCGAGTGGACAGGAATCAGCCCCAGCATTTT.

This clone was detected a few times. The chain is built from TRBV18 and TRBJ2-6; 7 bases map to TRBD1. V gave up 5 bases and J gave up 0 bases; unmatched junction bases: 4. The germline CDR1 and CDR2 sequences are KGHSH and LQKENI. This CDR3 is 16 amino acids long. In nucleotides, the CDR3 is TGTGCCAGCTCAGGACAGGAAGTCTCTGGGGCCAACGTCCTGACTTTC. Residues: CASSGQEVSGANVLTF.

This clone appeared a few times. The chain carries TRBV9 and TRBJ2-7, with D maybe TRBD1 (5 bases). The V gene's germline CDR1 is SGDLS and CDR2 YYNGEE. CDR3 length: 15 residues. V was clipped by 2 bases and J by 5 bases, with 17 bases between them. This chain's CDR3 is CASSVSGYPGDEQYF. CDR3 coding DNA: TGTGCCAGCAGCGTTTCAGGGTACCCGGGTGACGAGCAGTACTTC.

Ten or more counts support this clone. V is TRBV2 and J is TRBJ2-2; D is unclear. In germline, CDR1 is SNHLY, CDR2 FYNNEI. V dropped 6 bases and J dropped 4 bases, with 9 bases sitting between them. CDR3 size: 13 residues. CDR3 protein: CASRPPVTGELFF. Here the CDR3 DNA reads TGTGCCAGCAGGCCCCCAGTCACCGGGGAGCTGTTTTTT.

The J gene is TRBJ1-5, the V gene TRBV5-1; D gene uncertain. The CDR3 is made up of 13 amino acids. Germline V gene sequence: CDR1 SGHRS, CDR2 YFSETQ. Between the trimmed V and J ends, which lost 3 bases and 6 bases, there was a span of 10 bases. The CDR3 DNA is TGCGCCAGCAGCTCCGAAGGGAGTCAGCCCCAGCATTTT. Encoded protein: CASSSEGSQPQHF.

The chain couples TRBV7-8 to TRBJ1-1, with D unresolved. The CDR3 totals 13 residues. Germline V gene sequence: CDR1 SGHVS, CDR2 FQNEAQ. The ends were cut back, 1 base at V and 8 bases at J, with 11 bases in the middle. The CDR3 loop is CASSLDEVQEAFF. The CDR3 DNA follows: TGTGCCAGCAGCTTAGATGAGGTCCAAGAAGCTTTCTTT. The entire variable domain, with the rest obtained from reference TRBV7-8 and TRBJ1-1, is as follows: GAGVSQSPRYKVAKRGQDVALRCDPISGHVSLFWYQQALGQGPEFLTYFQNEAQLDKSGLPSDRFFAERPEGSVSTLKIQRTQQEDSAVYLCASSLDEVQEAFFGQGTRLTVV.